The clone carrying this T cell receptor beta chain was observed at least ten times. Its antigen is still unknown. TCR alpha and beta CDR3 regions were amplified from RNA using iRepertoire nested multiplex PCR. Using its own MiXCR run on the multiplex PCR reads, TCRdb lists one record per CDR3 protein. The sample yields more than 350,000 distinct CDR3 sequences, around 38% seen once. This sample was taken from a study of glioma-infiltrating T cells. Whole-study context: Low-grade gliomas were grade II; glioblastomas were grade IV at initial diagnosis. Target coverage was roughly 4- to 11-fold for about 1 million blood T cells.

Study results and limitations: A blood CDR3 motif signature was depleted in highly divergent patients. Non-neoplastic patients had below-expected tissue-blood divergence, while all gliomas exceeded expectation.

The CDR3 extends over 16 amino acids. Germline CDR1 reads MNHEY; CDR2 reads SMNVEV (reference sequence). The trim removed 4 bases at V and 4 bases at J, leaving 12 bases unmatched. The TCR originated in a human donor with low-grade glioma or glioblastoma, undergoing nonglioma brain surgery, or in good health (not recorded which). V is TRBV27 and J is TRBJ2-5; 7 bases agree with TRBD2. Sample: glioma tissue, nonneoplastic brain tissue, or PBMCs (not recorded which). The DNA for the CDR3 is TGTGCCAGCAGTTCCTCACTAGCGCTCCTGGGAGAGACCCAGTACTTC. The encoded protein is CASSSSLALLGETQYF.